This TCR beta chain was found in a study of Ad26.COV2.S vaccination and SARS-CoV-2 variants. General study results and limits: For non-spike TCRs, breadth in vaccine recipients resembled that in placebo recipients.

CDR1 and CDR2 from the germline V gene are LNHNV and YYDKDF (reference sequence). This CDR3 is 16 amino acids long. The V and J ends lost 0 bases and 8 bases respectively, with 16 bases between them. Sample treatment: around 19 received Ad26.COV2.S at low or high dose, single or two shots; 5 received placebo; per-sample allocation not given. The study sampled participants on day 63 after the first vaccine or placebo injection. Clones were read by immunoSEQ multiplex PCR, and TCRdb kept only the in-frame ones, dropping some. The sample carries hundreds of thousands of clones, approximately 90% recorded once. Turning to this clone: Its antigen is not identified.

This receptor was taken from a person aged 18 to 65 who received the Ad26.COV2.S COVID-19 vaccine or a placebo. V gene TRBV15 combines with J gene TRBJ1-4; D is possibly TRBD1 (6 bases). Sample: peripheral blood, taken in a trial of Ad26.COV2.S vaccine versus placebo. CDR3 sequence reads: CATSREGSRGGEKLFF. In DNA, the CDR3 is TGTGCCACCAGCAGAGAGGGCAGCAGGGGTGGCGAAAAACTGTTTTTT.